Listed below are T cell receptor beta chains from one sample, sequenced in a study of blood T cells in healthy people across ages. TCRdb processed the 5' RACE reads anew with MiXCR; each CDR3 protein has one entry. This sample yields about 570,000 distinct CDR3 sequences, of which 27% are seen a single time; roughly 20% belongs to the top ten. The sequenced sample was blood. Receptors originate from a woman in her 70s in good health. Both conserved end residues are part of each CDR3. D genes are given only for firm matches. A row's size may be missing; if present it is once, few, many or a size class.

j_gene: TRBJ2-5
v_gene: TRBV6-1
abundance: few
d_gene: NA
CDR3aa: CASARGFGETQYF
CDR3nt: TGTGCCAGCGCGAGGGGCTTCGGGGAGACCCAGTACTTC

j_gene: TRBJ2-1
v_gene: TRBV10-3
abundance: NA
d_gene: TRBD2
CDR3aa: CAISELIPRGAGAPYNEQFF
CDR3nt: TGTGCCATCAGTGAGTTGATTCCCCGGGGAGCGGGGGCCCCCTACAATGAGCAGTTCTTC

j_gene: TRBJ1-2
v_gene: TRBV4-1
abundance: few
d_gene: TRBD1
CDR3aa: CASSQRTGLYGYTF
CDR3nt: TGCGCCAGCAGCCAACGGACAGGGTTGTATGGCTACACCTTC

j_gene: TRBJ2-5
v_gene: TRBV20-1
abundance: NA
d_gene: NA
CDR3aa: CSARWEPGETQYF
CDR3nt: TGCAGTGCTAGGTGGGAACCGGGGGAGACCCAGTACTTC

j_gene: TRBJ1-1
v_gene: TRBV6-5
abundance: NA
d_gene: NA
CDR3aa: CASSSETLRTEAFF
CDR3nt: TGTGCCAGCAGTTCGGAGACATTAAGGACTGAAGCTTTCTTT

j_gene: TRBJ2-5
v_gene: TRBV7-2
abundance: many
d_gene: NA
CDR3aa: CASSPSISNLEQYF
CDR3nt: TGTGCCAGCAGCCCCTCCATTAGTAATTTGGAGCAGTACTTC

j_gene: TRBJ2-5
v_gene: TRBV25-1
abundance: NA
d_gene: TRBD1
CDR3aa: CARSGDRETQYF
CDR3nt: TGTGCCAGGTCCGGGGACAGAGAGACCCAGTACTTC

j_gene: TRBJ2-2
v_gene: TRBV20-1
abundance: NA
d_gene: NA
CDR3aa: CSALAGSANTGELFF
CDR3nt: TGCAGTGCTCTTGCGGGGAGCGCGAACACCGGGGAGCTGTTTTTT

j_gene: TRBJ2-7
v_gene: TRBV29-1
abundance: few
d_gene: TRBD1
CDR3aa: CSVSGQGSDEQYF
CDR3nt: TGCAGCGTTAGCGGACAGGGCAGCGACGAGCAGTACTTC

j_gene: TRBJ2-3
v_gene: TRBV6-4
abundance: few
d_gene: NA
CDR3aa: CASSDSGGSGTDTQYF
CDR3nt: TGTGCCAGCAGTGACTCTGGGGGTTCGGGGACAGATACGCAGTATTTT

j_gene: TRBJ2-1
v_gene: TRBV7-9
abundance: few
d_gene: NA
CDR3aa: CASIPRSGTALYEQFF
CDR3nt: TGTGCCAGCATTCCCCGTTCGGGGACTGCCCTTTATGAGCAGTTCTTC

j_gene: TRBJ2-1
v_gene: TRBV18
abundance: few
d_gene: TRBD2
CDR3aa: CASSPYRRLAGAGRLEQFF
CDR3nt: TGTGCCAGCTCACCTTACCGTCGACTAGCGGGAGCGGGGAGGCTTGAGCAGTTCTTC

j_gene: TRBJ2-5
v_gene: TRBV20-1
abundance: few
d_gene: TRBD2
CDR3aa: CSARLAGTETQYF
CDR3nt: TGCAGTGCTAGACTAGCGGGGACAGAGACCCAGTACTTC

j_gene: TRBJ2-1
v_gene: TRBV7-2
abundance: NA
d_gene: NA
CDR3aa: CASSRTGSTYNEQFF
CDR3nt: TGTGCCAGCAGCAGAACAGGGAGTACCTACAATGAGCAGTTCTTC

j_gene: TRBJ1-2
v_gene: TRBV20-1
abundance: NA
d_gene: NA
CDR3aa: CSARTDSSYGYTF
CDR3nt: TGCAGTGCTAGAACGGACAGCTCCTATGGCTACACCTTC

j_gene: TRBJ2-1
v_gene: TRBV4-1
abundance: NA
d_gene: NA
CDR3aa: CASSPDSRGMNVQFF
CDR3nt: TGCGCCAGCAGCCCCGATTCACGAGGGATGAATGTGCAGTTCTTC

j_gene: TRBJ2-1
v_gene: TRBV12-3/TRBV12-4
abundance: few
d_gene: NA
CDR3aa: CASSSVYNEQFF
CDR3nt: TGTGCCAGCAGTTCCGTCTACAATGAGCAGTTCTTC

j_gene: TRBJ2-5
v_gene: TRBV5-1
abundance: NA
d_gene: TRBD1
CDR3aa: CASSLSGTGGFQETQYF
CDR3nt: TGCGCCAGCAGCTTGTCCGGGACAGGGGGCTTTCAAGAGACCCAGTACTTC

j_gene: TRBJ1-2
v_gene: TRBV5-1
abundance: NA
d_gene: NA
CDR3aa: CASSLFYGGDYGYTF
CDR3nt: TGCGCCAGCAGCCTCTTTTATGGGGGAGACTATGGCTACACCTTC

j_gene: TRBJ2-7
v_gene: TRBV20-1
abundance: NA
d_gene: TRBD1
CDR3aa: CSARPGGPSYEQYF
CDR3nt: TGCAGTGCTAGACCAGGGGGACCCTCCTACGAGCAGTACTTC

j_gene: TRBJ2-7
v_gene: TRBV15
abundance: NA
d_gene: NA
CDR3aa: CATSRDEGTISYEQYF
CDR3nt: TGTGCCACCAGCAGAGATGAGGGAACGATCTCCTACGAGCAGTACTTC

j_gene: TRBJ2-1
v_gene: TRBV6-1
abundance: NA
d_gene: NA
CDR3aa: CASTQGGEQFF
CDR3nt: TGTGCCAGCACTCAGGGGGGTGAGCAGTTCTTC

j_gene: TRBJ2-5
v_gene: TRBV5-1
abundance: NA
d_gene: NA
CDR3aa: CASSFRPKGETQYF
CDR3nt: TGCGCCAGCAGCTTTCGACCTAAGGGCGAGACCCAGTACTTC

j_gene: TRBJ1-3
v_gene: TRBV3-1
abundance: NA
d_gene: TRBD1
CDR3aa: CASSQVRDSSYGNTIYF
CDR3nt: TGTGCCAGCAGCCAAGTTAGGGACAGTTCGTATGGAAACACCATATATTTT

j_gene: TRBJ2-5
v_gene: TRBV4-1
abundance: few
d_gene: NA
CDR3aa: CASSRIRSGETQYF
CDR3nt: TGCGCCAGCAGCCGAATAAGGTCCGGAGAGACCCAGTACTTC